The clone carrying this T cell receptor beta chain has a count of ten or more. This entry is derived from a study of Graves' ophthalmopathy and Graves' hyperthyroidism. Trimming left V 2 bases short and J 2 bases short, with 15 bases between. Germline CDR1 is ENHRY and CDR2 is SYGVKD. The CDR3 is 16 amino acids. From RNA, the CDR3 regions of TCR beta chains were amplified and sequenced. Second-round multiplex PCR followed a first-round RT-PCR using HTBI primers. Each CDR3 protein is one row after TCRdb ran MiXCR on the multiplex PCR reads. The data hold about 390,000 distinct CDR3 sequences, with about 18% observed a single time.

This chain uses TRBV10-3 with TRBJ2-5; D is undetermined. Material: peripheral blood. The TCR comes from an adult woman with stable Graves' hyperthyroidism. The DNA of the CDR3 is TGTGCCATCAGTGAGGTGTTTCTCGGGCAGCAAGAGACCCAGTACTTC. It yields the protein CAISEVFLGQQETQYF.